Sequencing of this T cell receptor (beta chain) was carried out in a study of blood T cells in healthy people across ages. V lost 7 bases, J lost 2 bases, and 12 bases lay in between. Germline V lookup: CDR1 MDHEN, CDR2 SYDVKM. The CDR3 is 13 residues long. Primers used in a second PCR of about 7 to 11 cycles were a sample-barcoded 5' primer and a J-beta primer mix. TCRdb processed the 5' RACE reads anew with MiXCR; each CDR3 protein has one entry. The data show fewer than 950,000 distinct CDR3 sequences, about 48% seen once. Researchers report isolating at least 7 million PBMCs per sample. J is TRBJ2-7 and V is TRBV28; no clear D. The TCR sequence derives from an older man in good health. The sequenced sample consisted of blood. The CDR3 DNA sequence: TGTGCCAGCACTAAGCGCTCTCCCTACGAGCAGTACTTC. As protein: CASTKRSPYEQYF.